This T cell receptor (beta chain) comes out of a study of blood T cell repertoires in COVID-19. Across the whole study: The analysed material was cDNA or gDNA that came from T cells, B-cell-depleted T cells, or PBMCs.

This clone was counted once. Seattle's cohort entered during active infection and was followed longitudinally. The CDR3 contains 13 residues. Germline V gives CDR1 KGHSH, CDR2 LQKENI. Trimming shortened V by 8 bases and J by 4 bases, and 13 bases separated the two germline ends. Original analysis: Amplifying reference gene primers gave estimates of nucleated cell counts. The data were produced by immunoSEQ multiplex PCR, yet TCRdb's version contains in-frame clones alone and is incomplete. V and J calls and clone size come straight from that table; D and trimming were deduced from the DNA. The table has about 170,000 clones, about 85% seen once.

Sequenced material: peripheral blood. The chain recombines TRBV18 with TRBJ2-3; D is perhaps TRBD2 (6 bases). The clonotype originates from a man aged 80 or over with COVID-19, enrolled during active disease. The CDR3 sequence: CASPIGGSDTQYF. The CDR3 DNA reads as TGTGCCAGCCCAATCGGGGGTTCAGATACGCAGTATTTT.